This is a list of T cell receptor beta chains from one sample in a study of cytomegalovirus exposure and HLA in healthy donors. Clones were read by immunoSEQ multiplex PCR, and TCRdb kept only the in-frame ones, dropping some. The sample includes some 150,000 clones, 60% to 80% of them seen just once. Material for sequencing was PBMCs. These TCRs come from a man aged 35 to 55 in good health and CMV-seronegative. The CDR3 runs from the conserved cysteine through the conserved F or W. D genes are given only for firm matches. Clone size is not always given. Where it is, it says once, few, many or a class for expanded clones.

>-|-|TRBV29-1|TRBJ1-1
TGCAGCGCCCTGACACCCGAGAACACTGAAGCTTTCTTT
CSALTPENTEAFF
>few|-|TRBV27|TRBJ2-1
TGTGCCAGCAGGACCCCAGGTTATCCCTACAATGAGCAGTTCTTC
CASRTPGYPYNEQFF
>few|-|TRBV6-1|TRBJ2-7
TGTGCCAGCAGTGAAGCCTATCACAGGGCCTACGAGCAGTACTTC
CASSEAYHRAYEQYF
>-|TRBD2|TRBV2|TRBJ2-3
TGTGCCAGCAGCCAGATCGGGGGGGGCTATGCAGATACGCAGTATTTT
CASSQIGGGYADTQYF
>-|-|TRBV18|TRBJ1-5
TGTGCCAGCTCACCCCAGGGATATAGCAATCAGCCCCAGCATTTT
CASSPQGYSNQPQHF
>-|-|TRBV29-1|TRBJ2-3
TGCAGCTATACTAGCACAAATACGCAGTATTTT
CSYTSTNTQYF
>few|TRBD1|TRBV5-1|TRBJ2-3
TGCGCCAGCAGAGAGGGGGCAGGAGATACGCAGTATTTT
CASREGAGDTQYF
>few|-|TRBV6-1|TRBJ1-4
TGTGCCAGCAGTGAAGACCGACAGTCGGAAAAACTGTTTTTT
CASSEDRQSEKLFF
>-|TRBD2|TRBV27|TRBJ2-5
TGTGCCAGCAGTTTGGGACTAGCGGGGGGAGCCAAGATGACCCAGTACTTC
CASSLGLAGGAKMTQYF
>-|-|TRBV12-5|TRBJ1-1
TGTGCTAGTGTTCTAGGGGGCACTGAAGCTTTCTTT
CASVLGGTEAFF
>few|-|TRBV5-1|TRBJ1-6
TGCGCCAGCAGCTTGACAGGGATTGAATCACCCCTCCACTTT
CASSLTGIESPLHF
>-|TRBD2|TRBV6-6|TRBJ2-2
TGTGCCAGCAACAGACTAGCGGGACACACCGGGGAGCTGTTTTTT
CASNRLAGHTGELFF
>few|TRBD1|TRBV29-1|TRBJ2-3
TGCAGCGCAAGACAGGGCGGCACAGATACGCAGTATTTT
CSARQGGTDTQYF
>once|-|TRBV7-9|TRBJ1-1
TGTGCCAGCAGCATCCTCGGGAACACTGAAGCTTTCTTT
CASSILGNTEAFF
>few|TRBD1|TRBV5-1|TRBJ2-3
TGCGCCAGCAGCTCCGGGCGATCTCCGGGACAGGTTGATACGCAGTATTTT
CASSSGRSPGQVDTQYF
>-|-|TRBV29-1|TRBJ1-1
TGCAGCGTTGTGGTTGGGAGTAGCACTGAAGCTTTCTTT
CSVVVGSSTEAFF
>-|TRBD2|TRBV2|TRBJ2-7
TGTGCCAGCAGTGAGACCGGGACTAGCGGATACGAGCAGTACTTC
CASSETGTSGYEQYF
>-|-|TRBV7-9|TRBJ2-2
TGTTCCAGCGGCAAGACACTGAACACCGGGGAGCTGTTTTTT
CSSGKTLNTGELFF
>few|-|TRBV11-3|TRBJ2-5
TGTGCCAGCAGCAACAGGGCAGAGACCCAGTACTTC
CASSNRAETQYF
>-|-|TRBV19|TRBJ2-3
TGTGCCAGTAGTAATCCCGCGGGGGCTTCCACAGATACGCAGTATTTT
CASSNPAGASTDTQYF
>-|TRBD2|TRBV5-1|TRBJ2-1
TGCGCCAGCAGCTTGAATTTGCGGACTAGCGGGAATGAGCAGTTCTTC
CASSLNLRTSGNEQFF
>-|-|TRBV6-5|TRBJ2-7
TGTGCCAGCAGTTATTCCGGACAGACCTACGAGCAGTACTTC
CASSYSGQTYEQYF
>-|-|TRBV9|TRBJ2-7
TGTGCCAGCAGCGCCGGAGTCACCGCTGCCTACGAGCAGTACTTC
CASSAGVTAAYEQYF
>-|TRBD2|TRBV7-3|TRBJ2-3
TGTGCCAGCAGCACCCATAGCGGGACTAGCACAGATACGCAGTATTTT
CASSTHSGTSTDTQYF
>-|TRBD2|TRBV14|TRBJ2-5
TGTGCCAGCAGCCAAGATCGCGGGAGGGCCGGAGAGACCCAGTACTTC
CASSQDRGRAGETQYF
>-|-|TRBV7-2|TRBJ2-7
TGTGCCAGCAGCTTGGGGCTATCGGGTCTATACGAGCAGTACTTC
CASSLGLSGLYEQYF
>-|TRBD1|TRBV7-8|TRBJ2-7
TGTGCCAGCAGCCGTGGGGACAGTTACTACGAGCAGTACTTC
CASSRGDSYYEQYF
>few|-|TRBV18|TRBJ2-4
TGTGCCAGCTCACCACCGGGGCCCAGTCTTGACATTCAGTACTTC
CASSPPGPSLDIQYF
>-|TRBD2|TRBV10-3|TRBJ2-1
TGTGCCATCAGTGAGCCTAGCGGGGGTTCCTACAATGAGCAGTTCTTC
CAISEPSGGSYNEQFF
>-|-|TRBV2|TRBJ2-7
TGTGCCAGCAGTGACCAGGGTTACGAGCAGTACTTC
CASSDQGYEQYF
>once|TRBD1|TRBV28|TRBJ1-2
TGTGCCAGCAGCCAAGGGGGCGCAATCTATGGCTACACCTTC
CASSQGGAIYGYTF
>-|TRBD1|TRBV23-1|TRBJ2-7
TGCGCCAGCAGTCAACCGACAGGGAGCTCTGGGGGTAACAACTACGAGCAGTACTTC
CASSQPTGSSGGNNYEQYF
>-|-|TRBV7-9|TRBJ1-5
TGTGCCAGCAGCTTAGCGGACAGTCAGCCCCAGCATTTT
CASSLADSQPQHF
>-|-|TRBV19|TRBJ1-2
TGTGCCAGTACTCTCCCCTCCTCCGGGAACTATGGCTACACCTTC
CASTLPSSGNYGYTF
>-|TRBD1|TRBV7-6|TRBJ1-3
TGTGCCAGCAGCTTAGGTCCGGGACAGGCCTCTGGAAACACCATATATTTT
CASSLGPGQASGNTIYF
>once|-|TRBV13|TRBJ2-7
TGTGCCAGCAGCTTAGGGTCAGGGGCTTACGAGCAGTACTTC
CASSLGSGAYEQYF
>-|TRBD1|TRBV4-1|TRBJ1-4
TGCGCCAGCAGCCAAGGGACAGGGTTGGGGGAAAAACTGTTTTTT
CASSQGTGLGEKLFF
>once|-|TRBV21-1|TRBJ2-3
TGTGCCAGCAGCAAAGGAATAGCGGGGGGCACAGATACGCAGTATTTT
CASSKGIAGGTDTQYF
>-|-|TRBV7-3|TRBJ2-6
TGTGCCAGCAGCTTACGGAGGGACGACGGGCTTCCCGGCCAGGCCAACGTCCTGACTTTC
CASSLRRDDGLPGQANVLTF
>-|-|TRBV28|TRBJ1-2
TGTGCCACCCTTATCGGGAATCACTATGGCTACACCTTC
CATLIGNHYGYTF
>-|TRBD2|TRBV19|TRBJ2-3
TGTGCCAGTAGCCACTTGGCGGGAGTCGCAGATACGCAGTATTTT
CASSHLAGVADTQYF
>-|TRBD1|TRBV2|TRBJ2-5
TGTGCCAGCAGTCGGCGTCAGGGGGAACAAGAGACCCAGTACTTC
CASSRRQGEQETQYF
>-|TRBD1|TRBV7-9|TRBJ1-5
TGTGCCAGCAGCTTAGATTCCGGGACAGGGTATCAGCCCCAGCATTTT
CASSLDSGTGYQPQHF
>-|-|TRBV28|TRBJ1-1
TGTGCCAGCGTATTCGACAGACTGAACACTGAAGCTTTCTTT
CASVFDRLNTEAFF
>-|TRBD2|TRBV7-2|TRBJ2-7
TGTGCCAGCAGCTTATCCGGGACTAGCGGATACGAGCAGTACTTC
CASSLSGTSGYEQYF
>-|-|TRBV6-4|TRBJ2-2
TGTGCCAGCAGTGAAGGGACAACGAACACCGGGGAGCTGTTTTTT
CASSEGTTNTGELFF
>-|TRBD2|TRBV28|TRBJ2-1
TGTGCCAGCAGTTCCCCTCAGCGGGGGGGCGAGCAGTTCTTC
CASSSPQRGGEQFF
>-|TRBD1|TRBV19|TRBJ2-6
TGTGCCAGTAGACCACAGGGGGTAAGGGGGGCCAACGTCCTGACTTTC
CASRPQGVRGANVLTF
>once|-|TRBV29-1|TRBJ2-2
TGCAGCGTTGAGGCTGAGGGCACCGGGGAGCTGTTTTTT
CSVEAEGTGELFF
>-|-|TRBV14|TRBJ1-3
TGTGCCAGCAGCCAACCTTTAGCGGGAAACACCATATATTTT
CASSQPLAGNTIYF
>few|TRBD1|TRBV4-1|TRBJ2-7
TGCGCCAGCAGCCAAGTTACCAGGGGGCGCGAGCAGTACTTC
CASSQVTRGREQYF